Below, one T cell receptor beta chain is given with its context. Its antigen remains undetermined. No much larger clone exists at a distance of one base, and base qualities are not known. The data were taken from a study of shared clonotypes between healthy human individuals (TCRdb year 2020). Study-wide context: A couple of women and three men aged 18 to 49 years were included in the cohort. Different laboratories and diverse techniques were used to prepare libraries and sequence TCR repertoires, to increase sequencing depth and limit assay-specific biases. For each donor, CD4 naive and CD4 memory were each run on three plates, CD8 naive on two plates, and CD8 memory on one plate. The study deeply sequenced blood TCR repertoires of five healthy adults to estimate repertoire size and the extent of clonotype sharing between individuals. Each donor's leukapheresis produced roughly between about 0.8 and 10 billion PBMCs. The paper's findings and limits, for the study overall: Because the study included only a small number of donors, the genetic and exposure-history diversity represented was limited. Sampling was limited to blood, and TCR repertoires in tissue likely differ from TCR repertoires in blood. Sharing across several donors was observed for around 5% of naive CD4, 3% to 3.5% of naive CD8, roughly 2.3% of memory CD4, and roughly 0.43% of memory CD8 clonotypes. Incomplete sequencing was indicated by rarefaction of sorted-subset datasets, despite the large sequencing depth. Naive subsets generally had larger estimated clonotype richness than memory subsets did. Based on pairwise subsampling, the degree of clonotype sharing among donors was expected to be affected by sequencing depth. Clonotypes shared by all four sorted-subset donors showed higher generation probabilities than non-shared clonotypes.

As encoded in the germline V gene, CDR1 is MNHEY while CDR2 is SVGAGI. V is pared back by 0 bases and J by 9 bases, with 11 bases lying between the germline termini. The CDR3 numbers 13 residues from cysteine through phenylalanine. Just CDR3 DNA is preserved here, 39 bases in frame from base 1. CD8 naive samples were obtained by positive selection for CCR7 among CD45RO-negative cells, yielding a CD45RA+CCR7+ population from which TemRA cells were excluded. Donors were healthy HIV-negative adults with no recently reported acute infections or vaccinations. Only Caucasian adults living in Nashville, Tennessee, USA were represented among the donors. Blood was obtained by leukapheresis, after which PBMCs were separated by Ficoll-Histopaque density gradient centrifugation and cryopreserved in liquid nitrogen vapor phase. Analytical flow cytometry was used to check the purity and quantity of each magnetically sorted T cell population. From each sorted fraction, genomic DNA was isolated and quantified by UV absorbance on a Nanodrop 2000c.

Using the deep immunoSEQ assay, TCR CDR3 regions were amplified from genomic DNA by multiplex PCR. Genomic DNA extracted from each cell subset was distributed evenly over all wells of several immunoSEQ 96-well plates, and each plate served as one replicate. For sorted subsets, around 200 ng genomic DNA, equal to 25,000 to 35,000 T cell genomes, was loaded into each replicate PCR. Purified libraries were measured with a Qubit 3.0 fluorometer, size-checked on a Bioanalyzer 2100, and measured again with the KAPA Library Quantification kit. A separate single-read 150-cycle Illumina NextSeq 550 flow cell was used to sequence each immunoSEQ 96-well plate. The paper's processing steps were these. Because the immunoSEQ output included only junctional sequences and no quality scores, the filtering could not be the same as the filtering used for full-length reads. Sequences were annotated with PyIR, a Python wrapper for IgBLAST v1.9, using IMGT germline references to assign V/J genes and CDR3. Any read was removed if the V/J assignment was weak (E-value above 1e-6), the CDR3 was missing, or the read contained stop codons, out-of-frame junctions, or ambiguous translated residues. V3J clonotypes were defined as sequences sharing an identical inferred V gene, J gene, and CDR3 amino acid sequence. Percentage overlap between repertoires was computed as shared unique clonotypes divided by the size of the smaller repertoire. RTK rarefaction, the Chao1 estimator, and Recon v2.1 estimates of unobserved clonotypes were used to assess repertoire richness. For all TCRbeta clonotypes obtained by the gDNA method from four donors, generation probabilities were computed with OLGA. The source is immuneACCESS, and TCRdb retained only in-frame sequences with V and J called. Part of the clones is not carried over; for the studies checked, unresolved V genes explain less than half of this, and the remainder is unexplained. The D gene and trimming were derived from the DNA, and the V and J assignments and clone size from that table. Present in this sample are 2 million to 2.5 million clones, 90% to 95% of which were seen just once. The ten most abundant clones make up more than 1.5% of the sample.

This receptor was taken from a man younger than 30 in good health. Some clones in this sample may be carry-over from other donors' samples. Sequenced: naive CD8+ T cells from PBMCs. In light of the paper, this sample's cell subset or site label describes: CD45RA+CCR7+. The rearrangement joined TRBV6-5 to TRBJ2-5; the D segment cannot be called with confidence. The sequenced DNA is TGTGCCAGCAGTTACTCTCCAGGTGGGGCCCAGTACTTC. It codes for CASSYSPGGAQYF.